This entry is about one T cell receptor beta chain. The data derive from a study of blood T cell repertoires in COVID-19. Looking at the study overall: PBMCs, B-cell-depleted T cells, or T cells provided the cDNA or gDNA that made up the material.

Sequencing was performed with immunoSEQ multiplex PCR; in TCRdb, only in-frame clones are kept and a portion is missing. The repertoire includes about 230,000 clones, under 90% of them detected once, and roughly 4% sits in the top ten. CDR1 is SNHLY and CDR2 is FYNNEI in the germline V gene. The CDR3 runs to 13 residues. Trimming removed 6 bases from V and 6 bases from J, with 14 bases in between. The specimen was PBMCs or T cells enriched from blood (not recorded which). The chain couples TRBV2 to TRBJ1-1; D perhaps matches TRBD1 (5 bases). The receptor's source is a woman in her thirties with acute COVID-19. Here the CDR3 reads CASRSGEKAEAFF. The CDR3 nucleotides read TGTGCCAGCAGGTCGGGGGAGAAGGCTGAAGCTTTCTTT.